This entry lists 22 T cell receptor beta chains sequenced from one sample in a study of Ad26.COV2.S vaccination and SARS-CoV-2 variants. Treatment here: around 19 received Ad26.COV2.S at low or high dose, single or two shots; several received placebo; per-sample allocation not given. Sampling was done on day 63 after the first vaccine or placebo injection. This table comes from immunoSEQ multiplex PCR, and its TCRdb copy is limited to in-frame clones, with some not included. The table shows roughly 350,000 clones, with roughly 90% occurring only once. The sample was peripheral blood, taken in a trial of Ad26.COV2.S vaccine versus placebo. The receptors were gathered from a person between 18 and 65 years old who received the Ad26.COV2.S COVID-19 vaccine or a placebo.

This chain uses TRBV30 with TRBJ2-3; 9 nucleotides agree with TRBD1. The ends lost 1 base at V and 2 bases at J; junction bases unmatched: 4. The germline V gene has CDR1 GTSNPN and CDR2 SVGIG (reference sequence). The CDR3 sequence is 15 residues long. CDR3: CAWSDTGGPTDTQYF. Here the CDR3 DNA reads TGTGCCTGGAGTGATACAGGGGGCCCCACAGATACGCAGTATTTT.

The CDR3 DNA is TGTGCCAGCAGCTTCGGGACAGGGCTGTCTGGAAACACCATATATTTT. It yields the protein CASSFGTGLSGNTIYF. The chain employs TRBV7-2 and TRBJ1-3; 9 bases are shared with TRBD1. The CDR3 totals 16 residues. With 3 bases clipped from V and 1 base from J, the junction kept 4 bases outside the gene matches. The germline V gene has CDR1 SGHTA and CDR2 FQGNSA.

This chain uses TRBV7-8 with TRBJ2-7, with 7 bases aligning to TRBD2. The CDR3 runs to 16 residues. Germline lookup yields CDR1 SGHVS and CDR2 FQNEAQ. With 6 bases clipped from V and 0 bases from J, the junction kept 11 bases outside the gene matches. The CDR3 spells CASSFGLAANSYEQYF. CDR3 sequence (DNA): TGTGCCAGCAGTTTTGGCCTAGCGGCTAACTCCTACGAGCAGTACTTC.

The chain couples TRBV4-2 to TRBJ2-3, with 12 nucleotides matching TRBD1. CDR3 size: 16 residues. Germline loops: CDR1 LGHNA, CDR2 YNFKEQ. V shed 1 base, J shed 4 bases, and the junction held 3 bases outside the gene matches. The CDR3 loop reads CASSQAGTGGSDTQYF. CDR3 nucleotides: TGTGCCAGCAGCCAAGCCGGGACAGGGGGCTCAGATACGCAGTATTTT.

The rearrangement uses TRBV9 and TRBJ2-7; D may be TRBD2 (5 bases). The germline gives CDR1 SGDLS, CDR2 YYNGEE. V was cut by 3 bases and J by 2 bases, with 15 bases left in between. This CDR3 has 15 residues. In DNA form, the CDR3 reads TGTGCCAGCAGCGGAAATCCGGGAATGCCCTACGAGCAGTACTTC. This sequence encodes CASSGNPGMPYEQYF.

The chain combines TRBV28 with TRBJ2-7; maybe TRBD2 (5 bases). This CDR3 spans 11 amino acids. The V gene's germline CDR1 is MDHEN and CDR2 SYDVKM. V lost 8 bases to trimming and J lost 3 bases, with 8 bases between them. CDR3 sequence (DNA): TGTGCCAGCCGGGATAACTACGAGCAGTACTTC. It yields the protein CASRDNYEQYF. Based on the CDR3 plus reference TRBV28 and TRBJ2-7, the full variable domain is DVKVTQSSRYLVKRTGEKVFLECVQDMDHENMFWYRQDPGLGLRLIYFSYDVKMKEKGDIPEGYSVSREKKERFSLILESASTNQTSMYLCASRDNYEQYFGPGTRLTVT.

This chain connects TRBV15 to TRBJ1-5, with unresolved D. The V and J ends lost 3 bases and 7 bases respectively, with 16 bases between them. CDR3 length: 15 residues. The germline gives CDR1 LNHNV, CDR2 YYDKDF (reference sequence). The CDR3 reads CATSSSRPEEQPQHF. The CDR3 DNA sequence: TGTGCCACCAGCAGTTCCCGCCCCGAAGAACAGCCCCAGCATTTT.

This clone is a singleton in its sample. The chain joins TRBV18 to TRBJ1-1; possible D gene TRBD1, 6 bases. V dropped 0 bases and J dropped 3 bases, with 8 bases sitting between them. Germline V gives CDR1 KGHSH, CDR2 LQKENI. This CDR3 comprises 14 residues. The DNA of the CDR3 is TGTGCCAGCTCACCACCCGGACAGTACACTGAAGCTTTCTTT. Protein: CASSPPGQYTEAFF. Using reference TRBV18 and TRBJ1-1 for the parts outside the CDR3, the full variable domain is NAGVMQNPRHLVRRRGQEARLRCSPMKGHSHVYWYRQLPEEGLKFMVYLQKENIIDESGMPKERFSAEFPKEGPSILRIQQVVRGDSAAYFCASSPPGQYTEAFFGQGTRLTVV.

V is TRBV19 and J is TRBJ2-1, with 8 bases fitting TRBD2. Germline V gives CDR1 LNHDA, CDR2 SQIVND (reference sequence). V was pared by 7 bases and J by 6 bases, with 8 bases of the junction left unmatched. CDR3 length: 14 amino acids. The CDR3: CASKAAGGGNEQFF. The CDR3 DNA reads as TGTGCCAGTAAGGCCGCGGGGGGTGGCAATGAGCAGTTCTTC.

This rearrangement joins TRBV7-3 to TRBJ2-5; D possibly corresponds to TRBD2 (5 bases). This CDR3 region has 13 residues. Trimming left V 1 base short and J 4 bases short, with 7 bases between. In germline, CDR1 is SGHTA, CDR2 FQGTGA. The CDR3 nucleotides read TGTGCCAGCAGCTTAAACCGGGGAGAGACCCAGTACTTC. Protein product: CASSLNRGETQYF. Variable domain in full (rest from reference TRBV7-3 and TRBJ2-5): GAGVSQTPSNKVTEKGKYVELRCDPISGHTALYWYRQSLGQGPEFLIYFQGTGAADDSGLPNDRFFAVRPEGSVSTLKIQRTERGDSAVYLCASSLNRGETQYFGPGTRLLVL.

Comment on this clone: Because the CDR3's place on the DNA is in doubt, the DNA is left out and the CDR3 is given as listed by TCRdb. This chain links TRBV3-1 (or the pseudogene TRBV3-2) with TRBJ1-1. The length of the CDR3 is 16 amino acids, counting both ends. CDR1 and CDR2 from the germline V gene are LGHDT and YNNKEL (reference sequence). The CDR3 sequence: CASSKRVLRRDTEAFF.

This sequence joins TRBV29-1 and TRBJ1-1; D is ambiguous. Trimming took 7 bases from V and 7 from J, leaving 10 bases between them. The CDR3 totals 10 residues. Germline lookup yields CDR1 SQVTM and CDR2 ANQGSEA. DNA of the CDR3: TGCAGCGCTGGAGGGAATGAAGCTTTCTTT. Encoded protein: CSAGGNEAFF.

The V gene is TRBV7-2, the J gene TRBJ2-7, with 8 bases lining up with TRBD1. The junction had 4 bases not matched to a gene; V was cut back by 0 bases and J by 6 bases. CDR3 length equals 14 residues. Germline CDR1 reads SGHTA; CDR2 reads FQGNSA. CDR3 sequence (DNA): TGTGCCAGCAGCTTAGCCCAGGGGGCGGGCGAGCAGTACTTC. Amino acids: CASSLAQGAGEQYF.

This rearrangement joins TRBV5-5 to TRBJ1-1; 7 positions match TRBD1. The CDR3 covers 16 residues. The V segment lost 2 bases and the J segment 5 bases; nucleotides outside the gene matches: 12. Germline CDR1 SGHKS, CDR2 YYEKEE (reference sequence). The CDR3 region is CASSFVQTGRSTEAFF. CDR3 sequence (DNA): TGTGCCAGCAGCTTCGTACAGACAGGGAGGTCGACTGAAGCTTTCTTT.

The chain employs TRBV6-4 and TRBJ2-1, with 8 bases aligning to TRBD1. Germline CDR1 reads MRHNA; CDR2 reads SNTAGT. The CDR3 has 15 amino acids. The V segment lost 6 bases and the J segment 1 base; nucleotides outside the gene matches: 5. CDR3 DNA: TGTGCCAGCAGCGTAGACAGGGGATCCTACAATGAGCAGTTCTTC. Translation: CASSVDRGSYNEQFF.

V is TRBV7-8 and J is TRBJ1-1; tentative D call: TRBD1 (6 bases). CDR1 and CDR2 (germline): SGHVS, FQNEAQ. The CDR3 covers 18 residues. V lost 6 bases and J 2 bases, leaving 25 bases between the germline ends. The CDR3 reads CASRRTGVGGRGNTEAFF. DNA for the CDR3: TGTGCCAGCAGACGAACGGGGGTTGGGGGCAGGGGTAACACTGAAGCTTTCTTT.

This chain connects TRBV6-6 to TRBJ1-1, with D possibly TRBD1 on 5 matching bases. Trimming removed 8 bases from V and 5 bases from J, with 15 bases in between. Germline values: CDR1 MNHNY, CDR2 SVGAGI (reference sequence). The CDR3 extends over 13 amino acids. In DNA, the CDR3 is TGTGCCAGCCTGGGGGTAGGGGAAACTGAAGCTTTCTTT. This encodes CASLGVGETEAFF.

The genes are TRBV9 and TRBJ2-1; 10 bases agree with TRBD1. This CDR3 comprises 15 residues. Germline V lookup: CDR1 SGDLS, CDR2 YYNGEE. V gave up 3 bases and J gave up 8 bases; unmatched junction bases: 8. CDR3 nucleotide sequence: TGTGCCAGCAGCGCCGGGACAGGGGCGTTTTATGAGCAGTTCTTC. It specifies CASSAGTGAFYEQFF.

This chain links TRBV10-3 with TRBJ1-1; D call uncertain. The CDR3 is 13 amino acids. Germline V gives CDR1 ENHRY, CDR2 SYGVKD. Trimming removed 6 bases from V and 3 bases from J, with 11 bases in between. This CDR3 is CAIRQTTDTEAFF. The CDR3 region has the DNA TGTGCCATCAGACAGACTACGGACACTGAAGCTTTCTTT.

The rearrangement joins TRBV29-1 to TRBJ2-7; unclear D gene. The CDR3 is 12 amino acids. Germline lookup yields CDR1 SQVTM and CDR2 ANQGSEA. Trimming removed 6 bases from V and 3 bases from J, with 12 bases in between. The CDR3 protein is CSVTSLYYEQYF. Here the CDR3 DNA reads TGCAGCGTCACCAGCCTTTACTACGAGCAGTACTTC.

The chain has TRBV11-2 and TRBJ2-7; TRBD1 matches 11 bases. Germline lookup yields CDR1 SGHAT and CDR2 FQNNGV. V lost 7 bases and J lost 4; bases outside the gene matches: 9. CDR3 length: 15 residues. Here the CDR3 reads CASTPRTGGRYEQYF. The CDR3 bases are TGTGCCAGCACCCCGCGGACAGGGGGCCGGTACGAGCAGTACTTC.

V is TRBV7-2 and J is TRBJ2-1; 7 bases fit TRBD2. V lost 0 bases to trimming and J lost 7 bases; unmatched junction nucleotides: 6. The germline V gene has CDR1 SGHTA and CDR2 FQGNSA. CDR3 length equals 15 residues. In nucleotides, the CDR3 is TGTGCCAGCAGCTTAGCGGGGGGAGGGAAGAATGAGCAGTTCTTC. Protein product: CASSLAGGGKNEQFF.